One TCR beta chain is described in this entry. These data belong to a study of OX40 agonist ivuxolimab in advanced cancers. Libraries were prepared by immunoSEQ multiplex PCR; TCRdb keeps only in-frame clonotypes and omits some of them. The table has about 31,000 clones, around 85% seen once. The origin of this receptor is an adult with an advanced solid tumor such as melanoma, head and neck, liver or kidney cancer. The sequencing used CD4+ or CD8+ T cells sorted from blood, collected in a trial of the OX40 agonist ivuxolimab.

The CDR3 nucleotides read TGTGCCAGCAGTTCATATTATAGCAATCAGCCCCAGCATTTT. It is translated as CASSSYYSNQPQHF. The V and J genes are TRBV27 and TRBJ1-5; D ambiguous. The germline V gene encodes CDR1 MNHEY and CDR2 SMNVEV (reference sequence). The CDR3 contains 14 residues. Trimming removed 4 bases from V and 0 bases from J, with 7 bases in between.